This passage covers 20 T cell receptor beta chains from one sample sequenced in a study of CD8 T cells in ankylosing spondylitis. Whole-study results and caveats: Ankylosing spondylitis blood appeared to be characterized by a TCR beta motif of 8 or 9 highly homologous variants.

TCRdb reanalysed the 5' RACE reads using MiXCR and keeps one entry per CDR3 protein. The repertoire has around 440,000 distinct CDR3 sequences, about a sixth of them found once; the top ten carry 0.95% to 1.1%. Which antigens these TCRs recognize remains unknown. Sequencing was carried out using blood, either unsorted or a sorted T cell fraction (not recorded which). All receptors come from a male donor with ankylosing spondylitis.

There are many counts of this clonotype. The rearrangement links TRBV24-1 to TRBJ2-5, with 7 bases fitting TRBD2. Germline V gene lookup returns CDR1 KGHDR and CDR2 SFDVKD. Unmatched junction bases numbered 2, after V lost 4 bases and J lost 1 base. The CDR3 runs 14 residues. CDR3 in DNA: TGTGCCACCAGTGAGGGGGGGTCCCAAGAGACCCAGTACTTC. Its translation: CATSEGGSQETQYF.

The J gene is TRBJ2-3, the V gene TRBV18, with 16 bases matching TRBD2. The J segment lost 5 bases and the V segment lost 0 bases, leaving 2 bases of the junction unmatched. Per the germline V gene, CDR1 is KGHSH and CDR2 is LQKENI. The CDR3 has 17 amino acids. CDR3 residues: CASSPPGLAGGRDTQYF. CDR3 coding DNA: TGTGCCAGCTCACCACCGGGACTAGCGGGAGGGAGAGATACGCAGTATTTT.

The chain joins TRBV2 to TRBJ2-5; 7 positions match TRBD1. CDR3 length equals 15 residues. The V gene's germline CDR1 is SNHLY and CDR2 FYNNEI. V gave up 4 bases and J gave up 4 bases; unmatched junction bases: 9. The CDR3 region has the DNA TGTGCCAGCAGTGGGACCTGGACAGGTGGAGAGACCCAGTACTTC. The encoded protein is CASSGTWTGGETQYF.

The CDR3 nucleotides read TGTGCCAGTGTGGGACTAGCGAACACCGGGGAGCTGTTTTTT. As protein: CASVGLANTGELFF. This chain uses TRBV7-9 with TRBJ2-2; 8 nucleotides match TRBD2. In germline, CDR1 is SEHNR, CDR2 FQNEAQ (reference sequence). V gave up 9 bases and J gave up 0 bases; unmatched junction bases: 3. This CDR3 is built from 14 residues. Filled out from reference TRBV7-9 and TRBJ2-2, the complete variable domain reads DTGVSQNPRHKITKRGQNVTFRCDPISEHNRLYWYRQTLGQGPEFLTYFQNEAQLEKSRLLSDRFSAERPKGSFSTLEIQRTEQGDSAMYLCASVGLANTGELFFGEGSRLTVL.

The chain recombines TRBV5-1 with TRBJ2-1; D call uncertain. CDR3 length equals 15 residues. CDR1 SGHRS and CDR2 YFSETQ come from the germline V gene. V lost 4 bases and J lost 4, with 15 bases in between. The CDR3 region is CASSLLRAPYNEQFF. In DNA, the CDR3 is TGCGCCAGCAGCCTTCTCCGGGCCCCATACAATGAGCAGTTCTTC.

This clonotype turned up a few times. The rearrangement uses TRBV6-6 and TRBJ1-1, with D unclear. This CDR3 spans 13 amino acids. Germline V gene lookup returns CDR1 MNHNY and CDR2 SVGAGI (reference sequence). Trimming cost V 3 bases and J 1 base, with 6 bases left between them. The CDR3 region is CASSYPQNTEAFF. CDR3 DNA: TGTGCCAGCAGTTATCCCCAGAACACTGAAGCTTTCTTT.

This sequence joins TRBV20-1 and TRBJ1-2, with D perhaps TRBD1 (6 bases). Germline CDR1 is DFQATT and CDR2 is SNEGSKA (reference sequence). This CDR3 has 15 residues. Deletions cut 0 bases from V and 6 bases from J, with 17 bases between. The CDR3 spells CSARDSPGARNGYTF. CDR3 bases: TGCAGTGCTAGAGACTCCCCGGGGGCGCGAAATGGCTACACCTTC.

This clonotype has only a few counts. This sequence joins TRBV7-3 and TRBJ2-5; 8 nucleotides match TRBD2. The CDR3 loop spans 16 amino acids. Germline lookup yields CDR1 SGHTA and CDR2 FQGTGA. J gave up 5 bases and V 5 bases, and 13 bases lay outside the gene matches. The CDR3 DNA reads as TGTGCCAGCAGCGTTTATGGCGGCGGGGGGCCGGAGACCCAGTACTTC. Protein product: CASSVYGGGGPETQYF.

This chain uses TRBV4-3 with TRBJ2-7, with D uncertain. Germline V gives CDR1 LGHNA, CDR2 YSLEER. The CDR3 has 15 amino acids. Trimming took off 3 bases at V and 0 bases at J, with 12 bases between the two ends. The CDR3 nucleotides are TGCGCCAGCAGCCATCTAGTTGGGAACTCCTACGAGCAGTACTTC. Its translation is CASSHLVGNSYEQYF.

This clonotype was observed a few times. The CDR3 DNA is TGCGCCAGCAGCTCTGCGTGGGCAGATACGCAGTATTTT. Translated, it gives CASSSAWADTQYF. J is TRBJ2-3 and V is TRBV4-3; no clear D gene. Germline V gene sequence: CDR1 LGHNA, CDR2 YSLEER. With 5 bases removed from V and 4 bases from J, the gap between germline ends came to 10 bases. The CDR3 length is 13 residues.

V and J are TRBV6-1 and TRBJ2-2, with TRBD1 identical over 7 bases. Germline V gives CDR1 MNHNS, CDR2 SASEGT. This CDR3 is 14 amino acids long. V dropped 6 bases and J dropped 5; count of bases not matched to a gene: 6. The CDR3: CASRDRRVTGELFF. The CDR3 DNA sequence: TGTGCCAGCAGGGACAGGCGAGTTACCGGGGAGCTGTTTTTT.

This clonotype was observed a few times. The V gene is TRBV6-4, the J gene TRBJ2-7, with D unclear. V lost 3 bases, J lost 12 bases, and 3 bases lay in between. CDR1 MRHNA and CDR2 SNTAGT come from the germline V gene. This CDR3 comprises 8 residues. The CDR3 spells CASSEVYF. The CDR3 bases are TGTGCCAGCAGTGAGGTGTACTTC.

The chain is built from TRBV5-1 and TRBJ2-3; D possibly matches TRBD1 or TRBD2 (5 bases each). The CDR3 covers 15 residues. The V and J ends lost 3 bases and 2 bases respectively, with 13 bases between them. From germline, CDR1 is SGHRS and CDR2 YFSETQ. CDR3 coding DNA: TGCGCCAGCAGCTGGGACGCCGTTCCCACAGATACGCAGTATTTT. Its translation is CASSWDAVPTDTQYF.

This clonotype has only a few counts. CDR3 loop: CASSVGTSEYNEQFF. The CDR3 nucleotides are TGTGCCAGCAGCGTCGGGACTAGCGAGTACAATGAGCAGTTCTTC. The V gene is TRBV5-8, the J gene TRBJ2-1; 10 bases align to TRBD2. This CDR3 region has 15 residues. CDR1 SGHTS and CDR2 YDEGEE come from the germline V gene. Trimming cost V 4 bases and J 4 bases; bases outside gene matches: 5.

This clonotype showed up just a few times. J is TRBJ2-2 and V is TRBV20-1; D is possibly TRBD1 or TRBD2 (5 bases each). Germline CDR1 and CDR2: DFQATT and SNEGSKA (reference sequence). Trimming took 0 bases from V and 4 from J, leaving 15 bases between them. The CDR3 is 16 residues long. Here the CDR3 reads CSAREGRASVTGELFF. CDR3 nucleotide sequence: TGCAGTGCTAGAGAGGGACGGGCCTCGGTCACCGGGGAGCTGTTTTTT.

The V call is TRBV3-1, the J call TRBJ2-2; D uncertain. V was pared by 1 base and J by 6 bases, with 0 bases between. The CDR3 has 11 amino acids. The germline V gene encodes CDR1 LGHDT and CDR2 YNNKEL (reference sequence). In DNA, the CDR3 is TGTGCCAGCAGCCAAGCCGGGGAGCTGTTTTTT. Translation gives CASSQAGELFF.

The chain carries TRBV18 and TRBJ1-1; the D is unclear. CDR1 and CDR2 (germline): KGHSH, LQKENI. Trimming removed 2 bases from V and 8 bases from J, with 12 bases in between. The CDR3 covers 13 residues. The chain's CDR3 is CASSPNSETEAFF. CDR3 in DNA: TGTGCCAGCTCACCAAATTCCGAAACCGAAGCTTTCTTT.

This clonotype came up many times. The junction and the germline gene differ at one end; a read error may be behind it. The gene calls are TRBV5-1 and TRBJ2-1; 9 bases are a match to TRBD1. This CDR3 spans 15 amino acids. The germline gives CDR1 SGHRS, CDR2 YFSETQ. The CDR3 nucleotides are TGTGCCAGCAGCCCCGGACAGGGGAGTTACAATGAGCAGTTCTTC. Translation: CASSPGQGSYNEQFF.

The chain links TRBV9 to TRBJ2-2; no clear D. Trimming left V 4 bases short and J 7 bases short, with 14 bases between. Germline-derived CDR1 and CDR2 are SGDLS and YYNGEE. The CDR3 extends over 14 amino acids. CDR3 loop: CASSLGRSVGELFF. The CDR3 region has the DNA TGTGCCAGCAGCCTGGGCCGATCGGTCGGGGAGCTGTTTTTT.

V is TRBV20-1 and J is TRBJ2-7, with 7 bases fitting TRBD2. V was pared by 0 bases and J by 6 bases, with 8 bases of the junction left unmatched. The germline V gene has CDR1 DFQATT and CDR2 SNEGSKA (reference sequence). The CDR3 runs to 14 residues. CDR3 residues: CSARDRRESGEQYF. The CDR3 bases are TGCAGTGCTAGAGATAGGCGGGAGAGTGGCGAGCAGTACTTC.